Listed below are T cell receptor beta chains from one sample, sequenced in a study of PD-1 blockade in mismatch repair-deficient tumors. Repertoires were generated with immunoSEQ multiplex PCR, while TCRdb's copy carries only in-frame clones and drops some. Of 55,000 to 85,000 clones listed, around 73% are singletons. The starting material was peripheral blood, obtained 2 weeks after starting pembrolizumab. Receptors originate from an adult with mismatch repair-deficient cancer. CDR3s include the opening cysteine and the closing phenylalanine or tryptophan. The D gene is left open where the match is weak. The size field is filled for only some rows; it gives once, few, many or a size class.

- TRBD1 TRBJ1-1 TRBV7-3 CASSLNRGEAFF TGTGCCAGCAGCTTAAACAGGGGTGAAGCTTTCTTT
- - TRBJ2-7 TRBV11-3 CASSLLGQDYEQYF TGTGCCAGCAGCTTATTAGGACAAGACTACGAGCAGTACTTC
- TRBD1 TRBJ2-7 TRBV5-1 CASSFTGDASYEQYF TGCGCCAGCAGCTTCACAGGGGACGCGTCCTACGAGCAGTACTTC
- - TRBJ1-3 TRBV4-1 CASSQETDSFGNTIYF TGCGCCAGCAGCCAGGAAACCGACAGCTTTGGAAACACCATATATTTT
- TRBD1 TRBJ2-7 TRBV6-5 CASSDRVADEQYF TGTGCCAGCAGTGACAGGGTTGCGGACGAGCAGTACTTC
few TRBD2 TRBJ2-1 TRBV6-5 CASSPPAGVYNEQFF TGTGCCAGCAGCCCACCAGCGGGAGTATACAATGAGCAGTTCTTC
- - TRBJ1-1 TRBV30 CAWSVGVRGNTEAFF TGTGCCTGGAGTGTAGGGGTAAGGGGGAACACTGAAGCTTTCTTT
- TRBD2 TRBJ2-5 TRBV29-1 CSVIPGLAAQETQYF TGCAGCGTTATCCCGGGACTAGCTGCTCAAGAGACCCAGTACTTC
- - TRBJ2-1 TRBV18 CASSPRRESYNEQFF TGTGCCAGCTCACCAAGACGGGAGTCCTACAATGAGCAGTTCTTC
- - TRBJ2-3 TRBV5-8 CASRGGMVTDTQYF TGTGCCAGCAGAGGGGGTATGGTGACAGATACGCAGTATTTT
- - TRBJ2-1 TRBV7-2 CASRKHAGQLNEQFF TGTGCCAGCAGGAAACACGCGGGACAGCTCAATGAGCAGTTCTTC
once - TRBJ2-6 TRBV7-9 CASSHRDSGANVLTF TGTGCCAGCAGCCACAGGGACTCAGGGGCCAACGTCCTGACTTTC
- - TRBJ2-2 TRBV19 CASSPRGANTGELFF TGTGCCAGTAGTCCCAGGGGCGCGAACACCGGGGAGCTGTTTTTT
- TRBD1 TRBJ2-3 TRBV5-4 CASSFGQASTDTQYF TGTGCCAGCAGCTTTGGACAGGCGAGCACAGATACGCAGTATTTT
once - TRBJ1-2 TRBV7-2 CASSLERRGYGYTF TGTGCCAGCAGCTTAGAGAGGAGGGGGTATGGCTACACCTTC
- - TRBJ1-4 TRBV2 CASRTGNEKLFF TGTGCCAGCCGTACGGGGAATGAAAAACTGTTTTTT
- - TRBJ2-7 TRBV27 CASSLSAGLLYEQYF TGTGCCAGCAGTTTATCGGCGGGGTTACTCTACGAGCAGTACTTC
few - TRBJ2-7 TRBV5-6 CASSLVNYYEQYF TGTGCCAGCAGCTTGGTCAACTACTACGAGCAGTACTTC
- TRBD1 TRBJ1-4 TRBV5-6 CASSLEGGSREKLFF TGTGCCAGCAGCTTGGAAGGGGGCTCAAGGGAAAAACTGTTTTTT
- TRBD1 TRBJ1-5 TRBV18 CASSPTGQPNQPQHF TGTGCCAGCTCCCCAACGGGACAGCCCAATCAGCCCCAGCATTTT
- - TRBJ2-7 TRBV13 CASSLTTGAHEQYF TGTGCCAGCAGCTTAACTACGGGAGCTCACGAGCAGTACTTC
- - TRBJ1-2 TRBV4-3 CASSQDKTENYGYTF TGCGCCAGCAGCCAAGATAAAACCGAAAACTATGGCTACACCTTC
- - TRBJ1-1 TRBV14 CASSPGTPGFRAEAFF TGTGCCAGCAGCCCGGGGACCCCGGGGTTTCGCGCTGAAGCTTTCTTT
few - TRBJ1-5 TRBV6-1 CASSGGGNNQPQHF TGTGCCAGCAGTGGGGGAGGGAACAATCAGCCCCAGCATTTT
- TRBD1 TRBJ1-5 TRBV27 CASSVGQGRSNQPQHF TGTGCCAGCAGTGTCGGACAGGGTCGGAGCAATCAGCCCCAGCATTTT
- TRBD1 TRBJ1-2 TRBV5-1 CASSSQGAGGYTF TGCGCCAGCAGCTCACAGGGGGCTGGTGGCTACACCTTC
- - TRBJ2-1 TRBV5-1 CASSPSSASSYNEQFF TGCGCCAGCAGCCCATCATCAGCGAGCTCCTACAATGAGCAGTTCTTC
- TRBD1 TRBJ2-3 TRBV30 CAWTHGTGTDTQYF TGTGCCTGGACTCACGGGACAGGGACAGATACGCAGTATTTT
- - TRBJ1-1 TRBV10-3 CAISEEHLRTEAFF TGTGCCATCAGTGAGGAACACCTGAGGACTGAAGCTTTCTTT
- - TRBJ1-1 TRBV19 CASRTLGTEAFF TGTGCCAGTAGGACCCTCGGGACTGAAGCTTTCTTT
- TRBD2 TRBJ2-7 TRBV7-9 CASSSPGLAGGYEQYF TGTGCCAGCAGCTCTCCAGGACTAGCGGGAGGCTACGAGCAGTACTTC
- - TRBJ2-5 TRBV27 CASSLGWEQRPQYF TGTGCCAGCAGTTTAGGGTGGGAGCAACGTCCCCAGTACTTC